The 14 T cell receptor beta chains below were found in one sample sequenced in a study of somatic mutations in cytotoxic T cells in rheumatoid arthritis. Assay used: immunoSEQ multiplex PCR; TCRdb lists only in-frame clones, some missing. The profile covers around 20,000 clones, with 55% to 80% appearing a single time and 15% to 20% taken by the ten largest. Sequencing was done on a sample of CD8+ T cells sorted from blood. The receptors stem from an adult with rheumatoid arthritis.

V usage is TRBV4-2 and J usage is TRBJ2-3; D not resolved. V was shortened by 3 bases and J by 0 bases, with 10 bases between the two germline ends. The germline V gene encodes CDR1 LGHNA and CDR2 YNFKEQ. The CDR3 spans 15 residues. The chain's CDR3 is CASSQGISSTDTQYF. The CDR3, as DNA: TGTGCCAGCAGCCAGGGGATTTCTAGCACAGATACGCAGTATTTT.

The genes are TRBV9 and TRBJ2-1; D may correspond to TRBD1 or TRBD2 (6 bases each). V lost 3 bases and J 8 bases, leaving 15 bases between the germline ends. CDR1 is SGDLS, CDR2 YYNGEE, per germline. The CDR3 runs 14 residues. The CDR3 bases are TGTGCCAGCAGCGCATTTCGGGGGCGAGATGAGCAGTTCTTC. As protein: CASSAFRGRDEQFF.

The chain couples TRBV5-4 to TRBJ2-1; D perhaps matches TRBD2 (5 bases). The CDR3 length is 15 residues. The germline V and J ends were trimmed by 0 bases and 7 bases, with 14 bases remaining between them. Germline CDR1 is SGHNT and CDR2 is YYREEE (reference sequence). The CDR3 spells CASSLAGFGVNEQFF. Written as DNA, the CDR3 is TGTGCCAGCAGCTTGGCTGGATTCGGGGTTAATGAGCAGTTCTTC.

The gene calls are TRBV2 and TRBJ1-2; TRBD1 matches 8 bases. The CDR3 covers 17 residues. V was clipped by 2 bases and J by 5 bases; unmatched bases: 13. Germline lookup yields CDR1 SNHLY and CDR2 FYNNEI. The CDR3 sequence: CASSEPLQTGEWYGYTF. For the CDR3, the DNA is TGTGCCAGCAGTGAACCCCTTCAGACAGGGGAATGGTATGGCTACACCTTC.

In this sample, this clone turned up once. The chain combines TRBV4-1 with TRBJ2-7, with a tentative D call TRBD1 (6 bases). Germline loops: CDR1 MGHRA, CDR2 YSYEKL. Trimming took off 3 bases at V and 4 bases at J, with 13 bases between the two ends. This CDR3 has 14 residues. The DNA of the CDR3 is TGCGCCAGCAGCCAGTTGACAGGATTTTACGAGCAGTACTTC. It specifies CASSQLTGFYEQYF.

The DNA for the CDR3 is TGTGCCAGCGCCGGGACAGGGTTTCCCTGGAGCTCAGATACGCAGTATTTT. This codes for CASAGTGFPWSSDTQYF. The V gene is TRBV28, the J gene TRBJ2-3, with 9 bases that match TRBD1. The CDR3 consists of 17 residues. Germline CDR1 is MDHEN and CDR2 is SYDVKM. V gave up 8 bases and J gave up 4 bases; unmatched junction bases: 16.

The chain has TRBV5-6 and TRBJ1-5; 10 bases align to TRBD1. CDR3 length: 18 residues. From germline, CDR1 is SGHDT and CDR2 YYEEEE. The V segment lost 5 bases and the J segment 1 base; nucleotides outside the gene matches: 12. CDR3 amino acids: CASSSLLTGGGSNQPQHF. The CDR3 region has the DNA TGTGCCAGCAGTTCTTTATTGACAGGGGGCGGGAGCAATCAGCCCCAGCATTTT.

The chain couples TRBV12-5 to TRBJ2-7; a weak D match, TRBD1 (6 bases). This CDR3 is 16 amino acids long. The V and J ends lost 6 bases and 1 base respectively, with 19 bases between them. Germline V gives CDR1 LGHNT, CDR2 FRNRAP. Here the CDR3 reads CASGKNRDTESYEQYF. The CDR3 coding sequence is TGTGCTAGTGGCAAAAACCGGGACACGGAGTCCTACGAGCAGTACTTC.

The chain uses TRBV5-6 and TRBJ2-2, with D perhaps matching TRBD1 (6 bases). CDR1 and CDR2 (germline): SGHDT, YYEEEE. The CDR3 consists of 14 residues. V was cut by 3 bases and J by 1 base, with 7 bases left in between. The DNA for the CDR3 is TGTGCCAGCAGCTCGGGACAGAACACCGGGGAGCTGTTTTTT. Protein sequence: CASSSGQNTGELFF.

This clone showed up just a few times. V gene TRBV28 combines with J gene TRBJ2-7; 7 nucleotides line up with TRBD1. The CDR3 extends over 17 amino acids. CDR1 and CDR2 from the germline V gene are MDHEN and SYDVKM. J was trimmed by 5 bases and V by 5 bases; bases with no gene match: 18. The CDR3 protein is CASSGTEFDRYLHEQYF. In DNA, the CDR3 is TGTGCCAGCAGTGGGACAGAATTTGACCGGTACCTTCACGAGCAGTACTTC.

This sequence joins TRBV29-1 and TRBJ2-7, with TRBD1 as a possible D gene (6 bases). This CDR3 is 14 amino acids long. V was pared by 1 base and J by 0 bases, with 10 bases between. Germline V gene sequence: CDR1 SQVTM, CDR2 ANQGSEA. The DNA for the CDR3 is TGCAGCGTTGAAGCCCCAGGGGCCTCCTACGAGCAGTACTTC. Translated: CSVEAPGASYEQYF.

The chain uses TRBV5-6 and TRBJ1-3, with D hard to call. The V and J ends lost 0 bases and 0 bases respectively, with 7 bases between them. Germline CDR1 SGHDT, CDR2 YYEEEE. The CDR3 is made up of 15 amino acids. CDR3 DNA: TGTGCCAGCAGCTTGGCCCGCGGCTCTGGAAACACCATATATTTT. Protein: CASSLARGSGNTIYF.

CDR3 protein: CASSQESRHYGYTF. As DNA, the CDR3 is TGCGCCAGCAGCCAAGAGAGCAGGCACTATGGCTACACCTTC. The chain combines TRBV4-1 with TRBJ1-2; D gene ambiguous. The V gene lost 0 bases and the J gene lost 3 bases, with 8 bases spanning the gap. Germline V CDR1 and CDR2: MGHRA, YSYEKL. The CDR3 loop spans 14 amino acids.

The chain combines TRBV2 with TRBJ2-1, with D unclear. Germline V gene sequence: CDR1 SNHLY, CDR2 FYNNEI. The CDR3 runs to 12 residues. V was shortened by 3 bases and J by 7 bases, with 7 bases between the two germline ends. CDR3 in amino acids: CASSEMRNEQFF. Written as DNA, the CDR3 is TGTGCCAGCAGTGAGATGAGGAATGAGCAGTTCTTC. Full variable domain (missing parts from reference TRBV2 and TRBJ2-1): EPEVTQTPSHQVTQMGQEVILRCVPISNHLYFYWYRQILGQKVEFLVSFYNNEISEKSEIFDDQFSVERPDGSNFTLKIRSTKLEDSAMYFCASSEMRNEQFFGPGTRLTVL.